This passage covers 18 T cell receptor beta chains from one sample sequenced in a study of shared clonotypes between healthy human individuals. Repertoires were generated with immunoSEQ multiplex PCR, while TCRdb's copy carries only in-frame clones and drops some. The data hold roughly 500,000 clones, with roughly 80% observed a single time. What was sequenced was PBMCs. These receptor sequences come from a woman aged 35 to 49 in good health. Some clones in this sample may be carry-over from other donors' samples.

Note on this clone: One junction end disagrees with the germline gene, perhaps due to a read error. The chain is built from TRBV27 and TRBJ2-3; 14 bases map to TRBD2. The germline CDR1 and CDR2 sequences are MNHEY and SMNVEV (reference sequence). This CDR3 has 16 residues. CDR3 region: CASSSTTSGRGRYAVF. CDR3 nucleotide sequence: TGTGCCAGCAGTTCCACGACTAGCGGGAGGGGCAGATACGCAGTATTT.

With regard to this clone: This likely stems from a read error, as it lies one base from a far larger clone. The rearrangement uses TRBV30 and TRBJ2-3, with 7 nucleotides matching TRBD2. The CDR3 totals 12 residues. Germline V gene lookup returns CDR1 GTSNPN and CDR2 SVGIG (reference sequence). The CDR3 loop is CACSIGLVGSSF. The CDR3 region has the DNA TGTGCCTGTAGTATAGGACTAGTAGGTTCTTCTTTT.

The chain uses TRBV29-1 and TRBJ2-3; 11 bases match TRBD1. Germline trimming cut 7 bases from V and 4 bases from J; bases unmatched to any gene: 4. Germline values: CDR1 SQVTM, CDR2 ANQGSEA. CDR3 length equals 13 residues. The CDR3 region is CSGGQGASDTQYF. CDR3 DNA sequence: TGCAGCGGCGGACAGGGGGCGTCAGATACGCAGTATTTT.

As to this clone: A far larger clone is a single base away, which makes a read error likely. The rearrangement joins TRBV2 to TRBJ2-7; D is unclear. The CDR3 has 11 residues. Per germline, CDR1 SNHLY and CDR2 FYNNEI. The CDR3 DNA is TGTACCAGCAGTGAACCAAAGGAGCAGTACTTC. The encoded protein is CTSSEPKEQYF.

This chain joins TRBV25-1 and TRBJ2-1; D might be TRBD1 (5 bases). V was shortened by 0 bases and J by 10 bases, with 16 bases between the two germline ends. The V gene's germline CDR1 is MGHDK and CDR2 SYGVNS. The CDR3 totals 15 residues. The CDR3 loop reads CASSEYTGPTREQFF. In DNA, the CDR3 is TGTGCCAGCAGTGAATATACAGGCCCTACCCGCGAGCAGTTCTTC.

This chain connects TRBV5-4 to TRBJ1-1; 11 bases match TRBD1. The CDR3 runs to 14 residues. Germline-derived CDR1 and CDR2 are SGHNT and YYREEE (reference sequence). The V and J ends lost 3 bases and 6 bases, in that order; junction bases with no gene match: 4. The CDR3 DNA follows: TGTGCCAGCAGCTGGGACAGGGGGGAGGCTGAAGCTTTCTTT. Amino acid sequence: CASSWDRGEAEAFF. Looking up the rest from reference TRBV5-4 and TRBJ1-1 gives the full variable domain: ETGVTQSPTHLIKTRGQQVTLRCSSQSGHNTVSWYQQALGQGPQFIFQYYREEENGRGNFPPRFSGLQFPNYSSELNVNALELDDSALYLCASSWDRGEAEAFFGQGTRLTVV.

Comment on this clone: This likely came from a read error, as a far larger clone is one base away. Different DNA sequences within this sample yield the same CDR3. The rearrangement joins TRBV5-1 to TRBJ2-2; 10 nucleotides line up with TRBD2. Germline CDR1 reads SGHRS; CDR2 reads YFSETQ. The CDR3 contains 17 residues. CDR3 protein: CASSAELAGQNTGELFF. CDR3 nucleotide sequence: TGCGCCAGCAGCGCAGAACTAGCGGGACAAAACACCGGAGAGCTGTTTTTT.

With regard to this clone: A far larger clone is off by one base, so a read error is likely. Other DNA sequences within the sample encode an identical CDR3. The gene calls are TRBV5-1 and TRBJ1-5; 7 bases align to TRBD1. The CDR3 spans 18 residues. Germline trimming cut 8 bases from V and 0 bases from J; bases unmatched to any gene: 17. Germline V gene lookup returns CDR1 SGHRS and CDR2 YFSETQ. The CDR3 region is CASSPTVGGASSNQPQHF. Here the CDR3 DNA reads TGCGCCAGTAGCCCGACGGTAGGGGGCGCGAGTAGCAATCAGCCCCAGCATTTT.

The V call is TRBV18, the J call TRBJ2-7; unclear D gene. Germline CDR1 and CDR2: KGHSH and LQKENI. V was trimmed by 3 bases and J by 2 bases, leaving 11 bases between them. This CDR3 is 14 amino acids long. CDR3 in DNA: TGTGCCAGCTCACCTTCGCTAGACACCTACGAGCAGTACTTC. Its translation: CASSPSLDTYEQYF.

The chain couples TRBV25-1 to TRBJ2-1, with TRBD1 identical over 8 bases. The CDR3 has 16 residues. Germline V gene sequence: CDR1 MGHDK, CDR2 SYGVNS. Trimming cost V 6 bases and J 0 bases; bases outside gene matches: 7. In DNA, the CDR3 is TGTGCCAGCAGCCCGGGCGGGACAGGCTCCTACAATGAGCAGTTCTTC. Its protein is CASSPGGTGSYNEQFF.

The genes are TRBV6-4 and TRBJ2-3; maybe TRBD2 (6 bases). This CDR3 comprises 15 residues. CDR1 and CDR2 from the germline V gene are MRHNA and SNTAGT. The V and J ends lost 3 bases and 2 bases respectively, with 12 bases between them. The CDR3 spells CASSEGGGDTDTQYF. The CDR3 coding sequence is TGTGCCAGCAGTGAGGGCGGAGGGGACACAGATACGCAGTATTTT.

About this clone: This likely reflects a read error, since a far larger clone is one base away. This chain connects TRBV10-1 to TRBJ2-7, with 7 bases aligning to TRBD2. CDR1 and CDR2 (germline): WNHNN, SYGVQD (reference sequence). The CDR3 totals 13 residues. V lost 4 bases and J lost 7; bases outside the gene matches: 7. The CDR3: CASSGREHSEQYF. DNA for the CDR3: TGCGCCAGCAGTGGGCGGGAGCACTCTGAGCAGTACTTC.

About this clone: It may be a read error: a sequence one base away is much more abundant. This sequence joins TRBV30 and TRBJ1-1, with unresolved D. CDR3 length: 13 residues. From germline, CDR1 is GTSNPN and CDR2 SVGIG (reference sequence). Trimming left V 0 bases short and J 6 bases short, with 11 bases between. Written as DNA, the CDR3 is TGTGCCTGGAGTGTACCCGTCCAACCTGAAGCTTTCTTT. Its translation is CAWSVPVQPEAFF.

To note about this clone: A far larger clone lies a single base away; this is likely a read error. The sample carries other DNA sequences with the same CDR3. The CDR3 spells CAAGNVNYGYTF. The CDR3 DNA is TGTGCAGCGGGCAATGTTAACTATGGCTATACCTTC. The chain carries TRBV28 and TRBJ1-2; the D is unclear. This CDR3 spans 12 amino acids. Germline V gene data show CDR1 as MDHEN and CDR2 as SYDVKM.

With respect to this clone: This is likely an artifact of a read error, given a far larger clone one base away. Distinct nucleotide sequences in the sample also encode this CDR3. This chain links TRBV10-3 with TRBJ2-5; D call uncertain. The germline V gene has CDR1 ENHRY and CDR2 SYGVKD. CDR3 size: 12 residues. Here the CDR3 DNA reads TGTGCAATCAGTGGGCAGCAAGAGACCCAGTACTTC. Protein: CAISGQQETQYF.

This clone has a handful of counts. Compared with germline, one end of the junction differs, possibly owing to a read error. CDR3 nucleotide sequence: TGTGCCAGCAGCTTGGGGACCGGGACAGCTTTATCAGTCCCCAACTTC. As protein: CASSLGTGTALSVPNF. This chain connects TRBV7-2 to TRBJ2-5; 7 bases fit TRBD1. This CDR3 region has 16 residues. Germline V gives CDR1 SGHTA, CDR2 FQGNSA.

The chain employs TRBV29-1 and TRBJ2-1; D is unresolved. The CDR3 is 11 amino acids. Germline V gene data show CDR1 as SQVTM and CDR2 as ANQGSEA. V was trimmed by 4 bases and J by 8 bases, leaving 9 bases between them. The DNA for the CDR3 is TGCAGCGTTGCGAGAGACTATGAGCAGTTCTTC. This translates into CSVARDYEQFF.

To note about this clone: This clone may be a read error of a much larger clone one base away. This rearrangement joins TRBV6-5 to TRBJ2-1; 8 nucleotides match TRBD2. V lost 4 bases and J lost 2; bases outside the gene matches: 7. This CDR3 spans 16 amino acids. The V gene's germline CDR1 is MNHEY and CDR2 SVGAGI. DNA for the CDR3: TGTGCCAGCAGTTCCGGGGGGGAGAGCCCCTACAATGAGCAGTTCTTC. It specifies CASSSGGESPYNEQFF.